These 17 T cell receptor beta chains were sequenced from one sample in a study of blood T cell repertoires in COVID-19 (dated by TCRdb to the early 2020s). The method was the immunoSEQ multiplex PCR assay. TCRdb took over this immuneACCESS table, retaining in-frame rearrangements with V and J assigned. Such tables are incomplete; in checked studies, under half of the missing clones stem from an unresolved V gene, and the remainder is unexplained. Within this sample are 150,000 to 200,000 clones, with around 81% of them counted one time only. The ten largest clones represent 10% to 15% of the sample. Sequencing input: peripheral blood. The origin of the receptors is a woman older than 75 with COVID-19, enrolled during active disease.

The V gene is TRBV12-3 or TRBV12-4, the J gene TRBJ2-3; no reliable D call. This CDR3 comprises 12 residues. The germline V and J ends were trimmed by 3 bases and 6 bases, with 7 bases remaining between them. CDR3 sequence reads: CASSLYQDTQYF. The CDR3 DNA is TGTGCCAGCAGTTTGTACCAGGATACGCAGTATTTT.

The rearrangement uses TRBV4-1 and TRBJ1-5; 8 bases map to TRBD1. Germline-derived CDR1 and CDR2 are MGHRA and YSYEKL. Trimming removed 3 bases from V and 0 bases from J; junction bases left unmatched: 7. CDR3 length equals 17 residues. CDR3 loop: CASSQGTGGYSNQPQHF. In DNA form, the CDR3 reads TGCGCCAGCAGCCAGGGTACAGGGGGATATAGCAATCAGCCCCAGCATTTT.

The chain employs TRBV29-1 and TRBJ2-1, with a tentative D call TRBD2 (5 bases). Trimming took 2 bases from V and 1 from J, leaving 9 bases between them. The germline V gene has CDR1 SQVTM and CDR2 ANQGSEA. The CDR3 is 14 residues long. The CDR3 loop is CSVERDRSYNEQFF. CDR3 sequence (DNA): TGCAGCGTTGAACGGGATAGGTCCTACAATGAGCAGTTCTTC.

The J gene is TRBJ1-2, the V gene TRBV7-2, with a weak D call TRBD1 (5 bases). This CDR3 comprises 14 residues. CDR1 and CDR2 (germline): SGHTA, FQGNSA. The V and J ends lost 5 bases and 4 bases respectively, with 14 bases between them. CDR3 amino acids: CASSPADSTYGYTF. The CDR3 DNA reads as TGTGCCAGCAGCCCCGCCGACAGTACCTATGGCTACACCTTC.

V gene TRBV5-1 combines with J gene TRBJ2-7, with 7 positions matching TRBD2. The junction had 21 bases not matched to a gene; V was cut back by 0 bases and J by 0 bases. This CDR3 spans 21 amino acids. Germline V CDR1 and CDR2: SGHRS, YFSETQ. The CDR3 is CASSLATASWTRRESSYEQYF. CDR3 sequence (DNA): TGCGCCAGCAGCTTGGCAACCGCATCTTGGACTAGGCGGGAAAGCTCCTACGAGCAGTACTTC.

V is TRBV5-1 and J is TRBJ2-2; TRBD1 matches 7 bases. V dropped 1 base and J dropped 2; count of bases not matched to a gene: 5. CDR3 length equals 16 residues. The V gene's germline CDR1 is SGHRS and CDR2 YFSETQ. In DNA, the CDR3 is TGCGCCAGCAGCTTGTCGGGACAGACTAACACCGGGGAGCTGTTTTTT. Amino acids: CASSLSGQTNTGELFF. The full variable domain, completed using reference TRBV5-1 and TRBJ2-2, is KAGVTQTPRYLIKTRGQQVTLSCSPISGHRSVSWYQQTPGQGLQFLFEYFSETQRNKGNFPGRFSGRQFSNSRSEMNVSTLELGDSALYLCASSLSGQTNTGELFFGEGSRLTVL.

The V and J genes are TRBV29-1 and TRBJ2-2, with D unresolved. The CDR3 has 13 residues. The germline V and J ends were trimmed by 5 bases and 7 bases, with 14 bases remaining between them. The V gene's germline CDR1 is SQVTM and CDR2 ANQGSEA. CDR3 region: CSVTLNRDGELFF. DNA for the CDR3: TGCAGCGTTACCTTAAACCGAGACGGGGAGCTGTTTTTT.

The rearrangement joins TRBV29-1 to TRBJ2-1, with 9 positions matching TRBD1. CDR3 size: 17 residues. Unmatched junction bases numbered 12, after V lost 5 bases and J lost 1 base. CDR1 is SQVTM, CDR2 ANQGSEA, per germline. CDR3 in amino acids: CSVRLHPGQGSYNEQFF. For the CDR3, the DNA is TGCAGCGTTCGGCTCCATCCGGGACAGGGATCCTACAATGAGCAGTTCTTC.

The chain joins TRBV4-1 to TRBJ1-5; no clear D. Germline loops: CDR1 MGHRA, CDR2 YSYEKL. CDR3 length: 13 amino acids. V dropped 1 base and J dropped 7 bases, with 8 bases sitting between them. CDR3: CASSQVVGQPQHF. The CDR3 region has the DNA TGCGCCAGCAGCCAAGTTGTGGGCCAGCCCCAGCATTTT.

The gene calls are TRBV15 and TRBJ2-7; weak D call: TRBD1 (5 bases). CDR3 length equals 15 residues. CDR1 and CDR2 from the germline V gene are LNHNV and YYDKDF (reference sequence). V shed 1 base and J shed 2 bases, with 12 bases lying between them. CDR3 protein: CATSRGGSKAYEQYF. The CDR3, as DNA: TGTGCCACCAGCAGAGGGGGCAGTAAGGCCTACGAGCAGTACTTC.

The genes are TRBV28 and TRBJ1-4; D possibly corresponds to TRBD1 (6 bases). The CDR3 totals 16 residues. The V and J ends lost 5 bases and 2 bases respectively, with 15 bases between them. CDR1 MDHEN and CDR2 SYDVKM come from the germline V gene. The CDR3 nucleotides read TGTGCCAGCAGTCTACTTGGACAGTCTACTAATGAAAAACTGTTTTTT. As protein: CASSLLGQSTNEKLFF. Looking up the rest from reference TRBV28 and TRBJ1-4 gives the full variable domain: DVKVTQSSRYLVKRTGEKVFLECVQDMDHENMFWYRQDPGLGLRLIYFSYDVKMKEKGDIPEGYSVSREKKERFSLILESASTNQTSMYLCASSLLGQSTNEKLFFGSGTQLSVL.

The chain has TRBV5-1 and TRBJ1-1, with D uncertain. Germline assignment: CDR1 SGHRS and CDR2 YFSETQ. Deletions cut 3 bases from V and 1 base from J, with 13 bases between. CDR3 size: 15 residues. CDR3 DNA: TGCGCCAGCAGCTGGGCCTCTATGGAGAACACTGAAGCTTTCTTT. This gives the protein CASSWASMENTEAFF.

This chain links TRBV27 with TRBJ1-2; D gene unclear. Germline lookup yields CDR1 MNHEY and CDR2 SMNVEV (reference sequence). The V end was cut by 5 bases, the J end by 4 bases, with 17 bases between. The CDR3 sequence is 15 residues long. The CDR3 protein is CASSTALGGSYGYTF. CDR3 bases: TGTGCCAGCAGTACCGCCCTCGGAGGGAGCTATGGCTACACCTTC.

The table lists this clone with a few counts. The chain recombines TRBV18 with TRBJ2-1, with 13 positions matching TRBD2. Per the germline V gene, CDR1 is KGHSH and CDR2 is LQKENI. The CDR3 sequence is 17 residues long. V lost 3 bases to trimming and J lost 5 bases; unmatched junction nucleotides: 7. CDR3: CASSPYRTSGSNNEQFF. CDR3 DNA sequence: TGTGCCAGCTCACCGTACCGGACTAGCGGGAGCAACAATGAGCAGTTCTTC.

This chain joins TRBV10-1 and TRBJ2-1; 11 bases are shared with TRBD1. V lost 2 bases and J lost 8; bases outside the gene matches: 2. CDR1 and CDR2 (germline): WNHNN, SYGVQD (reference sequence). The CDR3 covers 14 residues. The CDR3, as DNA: TGCGCCAGCAGTGAGGGACAGGGGGCCGATGAGCAGTTCTTC. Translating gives CASSEGQGADEQFF.

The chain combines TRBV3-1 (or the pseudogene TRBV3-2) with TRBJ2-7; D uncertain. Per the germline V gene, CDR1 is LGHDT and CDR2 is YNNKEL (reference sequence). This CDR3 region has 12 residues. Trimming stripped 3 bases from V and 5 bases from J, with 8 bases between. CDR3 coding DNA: TGTGCCAGCAGCCAGTCGGGTGACGAGCAGTACTTC. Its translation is CASSQSGDEQYF.

The CDR3 bases are TGTGCCAGCTCACGCGGCCGGACTAGCGGGGGGGCTTTCGAGCAGTTCTTC. As protein: CASSRGRTSGGAFEQFF. The gene calls are TRBV18 and TRBJ2-1; TRBD2 matches at 15 bases. Trimming took 4 bases from V and 10 from J; bases not matched to a gene: 11. The germline gives CDR1 KGHSH, CDR2 LQKENI. CDR3 length equals 17 residues.